The 2 T cell receptor beta chains reported below all come from one sample, sequenced in a study of OX40 agonist ivuxolimab in advanced cancers. Assay used: immunoSEQ multiplex PCR; TCRdb lists only in-frame clones, some missing. This table holds 9,000 to 13,000 clones, just under 75% found once. Sample: CD4+ or CD8+ T cells sorted from blood, taken in a trial of the OX40 agonist ivuxolimab. These receptors were obtained from an adult with an advanced solid tumor such as melanoma, head and neck, liver or kidney cancer.

The chain carries TRBV27 and TRBJ1-5; D possibly corresponds to TRBD1 (5 bases). The CDR3 length is 13 residues. The germline V and J ends were trimmed by 0 bases and 6 bases, with 6 bases remaining between them. Germline V gene lookup returns CDR1 MNHEY and CDR2 SMNVEV (reference sequence). The CDR3 sequence: CASSLSQGQPQHF. The CDR3 DNA sequence: TGTGCCAGCAGTTTATCCCAGGGTCAGCCCCAGCATTTT.

This chain uses TRBV4-1 with TRBJ2-7, with a weak D call TRBD1 (5 bases). Germline assignment: CDR1 MGHRA and CDR2 YSYEKL. The germline V and J ends were trimmed by 0 bases and 6 bases, with 15 bases remaining between them. The CDR3 runs 15 residues. DNA for the CDR3: TGCGCCAGCAGCCAAGATGGGCAGGGTCTGTCCGAGCAGTACTTC. Residues: CASSQDGQGLSEQYF.